Sequencing of this TCR beta chain was carried out in a study of response to subunit inactivated influenza vaccine. Via MiXCR, TCRdb re-called the RT-PCR reads, giving one row per CDR3 protein. This table holds hundreds of thousands of distinct CDR3 sequences, less than 20% found once. There are 15 residues in the CDR3. CDR1 and CDR2 from the germline V gene are LGHNA and YNFKEQ. Trimming removed 4 bases at V and 4 bases at J, with 13 bases between. The receptor was derived from a man in his fifties or sixties who received an inactivated influenza vaccine. Sample: PBMCs from blood, taken 12 days after vaccination. The rearrangement joins TRBV4-2 to TRBJ2-2, with D tentatively TRBD2 (5 bases). The CDR3 protein is CASSRAGSTTGELFF. In nucleotides, the CDR3 is TGTGCCAGCAGCCGGGCGGGCAGTACCACCGGGGAGCTGTTTTTT.